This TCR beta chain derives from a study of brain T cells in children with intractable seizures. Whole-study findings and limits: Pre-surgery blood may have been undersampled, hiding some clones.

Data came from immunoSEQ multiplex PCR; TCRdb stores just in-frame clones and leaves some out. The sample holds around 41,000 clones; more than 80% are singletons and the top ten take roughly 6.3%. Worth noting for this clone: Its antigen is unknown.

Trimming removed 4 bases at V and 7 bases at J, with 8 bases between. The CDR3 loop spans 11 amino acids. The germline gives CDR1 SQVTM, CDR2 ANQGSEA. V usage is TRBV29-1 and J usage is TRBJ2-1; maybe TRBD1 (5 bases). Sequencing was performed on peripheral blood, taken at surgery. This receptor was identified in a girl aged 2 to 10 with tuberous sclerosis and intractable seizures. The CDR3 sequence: CSVGQGNEQFF. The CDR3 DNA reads TGCAGCGTTGGCCAGGGTAATGAGCAGTTCTTC.